The rows below give T cell receptor beta chains drawn from one sample of a study of blood T cell repertoires in COVID-19. Clones were read by immunoSEQ multiplex PCR, and TCRdb kept only the in-frame ones, dropping some. The sample yields roughly 40,000 clones, roughly nine tenths seen once. The sequenced material came from peripheral blood. Receptors originate from a man aged 30 to 45 with active or convalescent COVID-19. Both conserved end residues are part of each CDR3. A D gene is named only where the DNA matches it firmly. Clone size is not always given. Where it is, it says once, few, many or a class for expanded clones.

J gene: TRBJ2-5; D gene: NA; clone size: NA; V gene: TRBV5-1; CDR3 DNA: TGCGCCAGCAGCTCACTTGGTACAGTTCAAGAGACCCAGTACTTC; CDR3 protein: CASSSLGTVQETQYF
J gene: TRBJ2-3; D gene: TRBD2; clone size: NA; V gene: TRBV11-2; CDR3 DNA: TGTGCCAGCAGCTTCGGGAGGGGGGGCACAGATACGCAGTATTTT; CDR3 protein: CASSFGRGGTDTQYF
J gene: TRBJ1-1; D gene: NA; clone size: NA; V gene: TRBV19; CDR3 DNA: TGTGCCAGTAGTATTGGAGTGACTGAAGCTTTCTTT; CDR3 protein: CASSIGVTEAFF
J gene: TRBJ1-2; D gene: NA; clone size: NA; V gene: TRBV11-2; CDR3 DNA: TGTGCCAGCAGCCCTAGGGGGGGGTTCGGCTACACCTTC; CDR3 protein: CASSPRGGFGYTF
J gene: TRBJ2-5; D gene: NA; clone size: NA; V gene: TRBV3-1/TRBV3-2; CDR3 DNA: TGTGCCAGCAGCCAGGCAGGTAGGGAGACCCAGTACTTC; CDR3 protein: CASSQAGRETQYF
J gene: TRBJ1-5; D gene: NA; clone size: NA; V gene: TRBV7-8; CDR3 DNA: TGTGCCAGCAGCGAGGGACTGAATAGCAATCAGCCCCAGCATTTT; CDR3 protein: CASSEGLNSNQPQHF
J gene: TRBJ2-1; D gene: NA; clone size: NA; V gene: TRBV4-3; CDR3 DNA: TGCGCCAGCAGCCAAGTGCGGTTATCGGGTCCCTCCTACAATGAGCAGTTCTTC; CDR3 protein: CASSQVRLSGPSYNEQFF
J gene: TRBJ2-1; D gene: TRBD1; clone size: NA; V gene: TRBV19; CDR3 DNA: TGTGCCAGTACCCGACAGGGGTCACCGTACAATGAGCAGTTCTTC; CDR3 protein: CASTRQGSPYNEQFF
J gene: TRBJ2-1; D gene: TRBD1; clone size: NA; V gene: TRBV6-5; CDR3 DNA: TGTGCCAGCAGTTCCTCCCGACAGGGTGTTTACAATGAGCAGTTCTTC; CDR3 protein: CASSSSRQGVYNEQFF
J gene: TRBJ2-5; D gene: NA; clone size: NA; V gene: TRBV5-6; CDR3 DNA: TGTGCCAGCAGCTTGGGTACAGAGGAGACCCAGTACTTC; CDR3 protein: CASSLGTEETQYF
J gene: TRBJ2-1; D gene: NA; clone size: NA; V gene: TRBV11-2; CDR3 DNA: TGTGCCAGCAGCGCCATTAGTGATGGTGAGCAGTTCTTC; CDR3 protein: CASSAISDGEQFF
J gene: TRBJ1-2; D gene: NA; clone size: NA; V gene: TRBV3-1/TRBV3-2; CDR3 DNA: TGTGCCAGCAGCCATTCCGCTAACTATGGCTACACCTTC; CDR3 protein: CASSHSANYGYTF
J gene: TRBJ2-1; D gene: NA; clone size: NA; V gene: TRBV27; CDR3 DNA: TGTGCCAGCAGTTTAAGTGGCCCAAATGAGCAGTTCTTC; CDR3 protein: CASSLSGPNEQFF
J gene: TRBJ2-7; D gene: NA; clone size: few; V gene: TRBV3-1/TRBV3-2; CDR3 DNA: TGTGCCAGCAGCCAGCTCACGGGGGGCCTCGGAGGAAGGAACGAGCAGTACTTC; CDR3 protein: CASSQLTGGLGGRNEQYF
J gene: TRBJ1-1; D gene: TRBD1; clone size: NA; V gene: TRBV10-3; CDR3 DNA: TGTGCCATCAGACGGACAGGGGGTGCTGAAGCTTTCTTT; CDR3 protein: CAIRRTGGAEAFF
J gene: TRBJ2-1; D gene: TRBD1; clone size: NA; V gene: TRBV7-3; CDR3 DNA: TGTGCCAGCAGTCTTCCCCCCGGGACAGGGTTGAATGAGCAGTTCTTC; CDR3 protein: CASSLPPGTGLNEQFF
J gene: TRBJ1-3; D gene: TRBD1; clone size: NA; V gene: TRBV7-6; CDR3 DNA: TGTGCCAGCAGCTTAGGGACAGGGGGCTCTGGAAACACCATATATTTT; CDR3 protein: CASSLGTGGSGNTIYF
J gene: TRBJ1-3; D gene: NA; clone size: NA; V gene: TRBV4-1; CDR3 DNA: TGCGCCAGCAGCCCAGCGTCAGTCTCTGGAAACACCATATATTTT; CDR3 protein: CASSPASVSGNTIYF
J gene: TRBJ2-5; D gene: NA; clone size: NA; V gene: TRBV7-9; CDR3 DNA: TGTGCCAGCAGCCAAGGACTTGGGCTGGTAGAGACCCAGTACTTC; CDR3 protein: CASSQGLGLVETQYF
J gene: TRBJ1-1; D gene: TRBD1; clone size: once; V gene: TRBV4-2; CDR3 DNA: TGTGCCAGCAGTCCCAACGTAGGACAGGTTGGTGAAGCTTTCTTT; CDR3 protein: CASSPNVGQVGEAFF
J gene: TRBJ2-5; D gene: TRBD2; clone size: NA; V gene: TRBV27; CDR3 DNA: TGTGCCAGCAGATGGTCGGCGGGAGGTGTTTTGGGGACCCAGTACTTC; CDR3 protein: CASRWSAGGVLGTQYF
J gene: TRBJ1-1; D gene: TRBD1; clone size: NA; V gene: TRBV15; CDR3 DNA: TGTGCCACCAGCAGACTTGAATGGGACAGGGGGCGGGCTTTCTTT; CDR3 protein: CATSRLEWDRGRAFF
J gene: TRBJ2-3; D gene: TRBD2; clone size: NA; V gene: TRBV5-1; CDR3 DNA: TGCGCCAGCAGCTCGACTAGCGGGGGGGCGTTAGATACGCAGTATTTT; CDR3 protein: CASSSTSGGALDTQYF
J gene: TRBJ1-2; D gene: NA; clone size: NA; V gene: TRBV2; CDR3 DNA: TGTGCCAGCAGTGACAGGGGAGAAAGCTATGGCTACACCTTC; CDR3 protein: CASSDRGESYGYTF
J gene: TRBJ2-1; D gene: TRBD1; clone size: NA; V gene: TRBV5-1; CDR3 DNA: TGCGCCAGCAGCAGCGGGACAGGGTTAGTTGAGCAGTTCTTC; CDR3 protein: CASSSGTGLVEQFF
J gene: TRBJ2-6; D gene: NA; clone size: NA; V gene: TRBV5-1; CDR3 DNA: TGCGCCAGCAGCCGAAATAACGGACAGAGCTCTGGGGCCAACGTCCTGACTTTC; CDR3 protein: CASSRNNGQSSGANVLTF